These T cell receptor beta chains were read from a single sample in a study of cytomegalovirus exposure and HLA in healthy donors. Sequencing used immunoSEQ multiplex PCR; TCRdb keeps in-frame clones, though not all of them. The repertoire table contains 100,000 to 150,000 clones. The sequencing sample was made of PBMCs. The receptors were sampled from a woman between 40 and 50 years old in good health and CMV-seronegative. Both conserved end residues are part of each CDR3. D genes are given only for firm matches.

J gene	V gene	D gene	CDR3 DNA	CDR3 protein
TRBJ1-4	TRBV29-1	TRBD1	TGCAGCGTTGCGCCTAGCATGACAGGGGGAAAACTGTTTTTT	CSVAPSMTGGKLFF
TRBJ2-5	TRBV7-3	.	TGTGCCAGCAGCTCACTAACACAAGAGACCCAGTACTTC	CASSSLTQETQYF
TRBJ1-3	TRBV5-1	TRBD1	TGCGCCAGCAGCCGACCGGACAGGGGGCTTCTTGGAAACACCATATATTTT	CASSRPDRGLLGNTIYF
TRBJ2-6	TRBV5-4	.	TGTGCCAGCAGCTTGTTACTCGGGAGTACTTCTGGGGCCAACGTCCTGACTTTC	CASSLLLGSTSGANVLTF
TRBJ1-1	TRBV27	TRBD1	TGTGCCAGCAGTTTATCGGGGACAGTAAACACTGAAGCTTTCTTT	CASSLSGTVNTEAFF
TRBJ2-1	TRBV6-6	.	TGTGCCAGCAGACTTCAGGGGTCGTCCTACAATGAGCAGTTCTTC	CASRLQGSSYNEQFF
TRBJ1-1	TRBV18	.	TGTGCCAGCTCACCAGCAGGGGTGAACACTGAAGCTTTCTTT	CASSPAGVNTEAFF
TRBJ2-1	TRBV10-3	TRBD2	TGTGCCACCGCAGCGGGGGGAACCTACAATGAGCAGTTCTTC	CATAAGGTYNEQFF
TRBJ2-4	TRBV4-3	.	TGCGCCAGCAGCCAAGTAGGGGGGGGCGGGGTCCCCAAAAACATTCAGTACTTC	CASSQVGGGGVPKNIQYF
TRBJ1-2	TRBV4-3	.	TGCGCCAGCAGCCAAGAGGCTCGCCAGACTTCCTGGGGCTACACCTTC	CASSQEARQTSWGYTF
TRBJ2-7	TRBV2	.	TGTGCCAGCACACAGAACTACGAGCAGTACTTC	CASTQNYEQYF
TRBJ2-3	TRBV9	TRBD1	TGTGCCAGCAGCCCTACGGGACAGCAAAGCACAGATACGCAGTATTTT	CASSPTGQQSTDTQYF
TRBJ1-2	TRBV5-6	TRBD1	TGTGCCAGCACCCCCCAAGGGGGCTACTATGGCTACACCTTC	CASTPQGGYYGYTF
TRBJ2-4	TRBV19	TRBD1	TGTGCCAGTAGTCGGGACAGTAACATTCAGTACTTC	CASSRDSNIQYF
TRBJ1-3	TRBV5-5	.	TGTGCCAGCAGCTTGGACAGGGACCCGAACACCATATATTTT	CASSLDRDPNTIYF
TRBJ2-5	TRBV11-3	TRBD2	TGTGCCAGCAGTTTACATAAGGGGAGGGTCGAGACCCAGTACTTC	CASSLHKGRVETQYF
TRBJ2-5	TRBV7-2	.	TGTGCCAGCAGCTCACTAGTAGCGGAGACCCAGTACTTC	CASSSLVAETQYF
TRBJ1-2	TRBV29-1	.	TGCAGCTGCCCGGGGGGAGTCGGGGGCTACACCTTC	CSCPGGVGGYTF
TRBJ1-1	TRBV7-9	TRBD1	TGTGCCAGCAGCCCGCAGACAGGGCTTCCGAACACTGAAGCTTTCTTT	CASSPQTGLPNTEAFF
TRBJ1-4	TRBV28	.	TGTGCCAGCCTTAGGCGGGGTAATGAAAAACTGTTTTTT	CASLRRGNEKLFF
TRBJ1-4	TRBV7-8	.	TGTGCCAGCAGCCCCGTGGGGGGAGGTGAAAAACTGTTTTTT	CASSPVGGGEKLFF
TRBJ1-2	TRBV7-2	.	TGTGCCAGCAGCTTAGAGGCAGGGCGAGACTATGGCTACACCTTC	CASSLEAGRDYGYTF
TRBJ2-2	TRBV5-1	TRBD1	TGCGCCAGCAGCTTGGGGGCCGGGACAGGGGACGGGGAGCTGTTTTTT	CASSLGAGTGDGELFF
TRBJ2-1	TRBV6-5	TRBD1	TGTGCCAGCAGACTCGGACAGGTGGTCAACAATGAGCAGTTCTTC	CASRLGQVVNNEQFF
TRBJ1-1	TRBV9	.	TGTGCCAGCAGCGTAGATGGCAGGGAGAACACTGAAGCTTTCTTT	CASSVDGRENTEAFF
TRBJ1-3	TRBV5-6	.	TGTGCCAGCAGCTTGGCCGGCACAGGGCATGGGAACACCATATATTTT	CASSLAGTGHGNTIYF
TRBJ2-2	TRBV7-2	.	TGTGCCAGCAGCCTAAAAGGGGCGTATACGAACACCGGGGAGCTGTTTTTT	CASSLKGAYTNTGELFF
TRBJ1-4	TRBV4-3	TRBD1	TGCGCCAGCAGCCAAGCTCGACAGGGGGCTAGTGCTAATGAAAAACTGTTTTTT	CASSQARQGASANEKLFF
TRBJ1-2	TRBV2	.	TGTGCCAGCAGCGGCCAGGTTGACTATGGCTACACCTTC	CASSGQVDYGYTF
TRBJ1-2	TRBV7-9	.	TGTGCCAGCAGCCCTCGGGGGGGCGACGGCTACACCTTC	CASSPRGGDGYTF
TRBJ1-6	TRBV27	TRBD1	TGTGCCAGCAGTTTCAGCCCGGACAGGGTCTCACCCCTCCACTTT	CASSFSPDRVSPLHF
TRBJ2-2	TRBV7-9	.	TGTGCCAGCAGCTTAGTTTCGTCCGGGGAGCTGTTTTTT	CASSLVSSGELFF
TRBJ2-7	TRBV5-1	.	TGCGCCAGCAGCTTGGACACGTCCTACGAGCAGTACTTC	CASSLDTSYEQYF
TRBJ2-3	TRBV7-2	.	TGTGCCAGCAGCTTACAGGGTCGGGGGGCCACAGATACGCAGTATTTT	CASSLQGRGATDTQYF
TRBJ2-3	TRBV5-1	TRBD2	TGCGCCAGCAGCTTGCCCCGTCTAGCGGGGAGAACAGATACGCAGTATTTT	CASSLPRLAGRTDTQYF
TRBJ2-5	TRBV5-1	TRBD2	TGCGCCAGCAGCTCGACCGGGACTAAAGGAGAGACCCAGTACTTC	CASSSTGTKGETQYF
TRBJ1-5	TRBV28	.	TGTGCCAGCAGGGATCAGGGGACGGGCAATCAGCCCCAGCATTTT	CASRDQGTGNQPQHF
TRBJ2-1	TRBV7-9	.	TGTGCCAGCAGCCCAAACGGTAGAGATGAGCAGTTCTTC	CASSPNGRDEQFF
TRBJ2-3	TRBV5-1	TRBD1	TGCGCCAGCACCCCCGGGACAGCTAGTCGCGATACGCAGTATTTT	CASTPGTASRDTQYF
TRBJ1-5	TRBV6-5	.	TGTGCCAGCAGGCGATATAGCAATCAGCCCCAGCATTTT	CASRRYSNQPQHF
TRBJ2-7	TRBV25-1	.	TGTGCCAGCAGTCCCCACACCGATCTCGAGGGCGAGCAGTACTTC	CASSPHTDLEGEQYF
TRBJ2-3	TRBV7-2	.	TGTGCCAGCAGCTTACTGGGTCTAGTAAGTGCAGATACGCAGTATTTT	CASSLLGLVSADTQYF
TRBJ1-3	TRBV18	TRBD1	TGTGCCAGCTCTCGCGGACAGGGGGATAGAAACACCATATATTTT	CASSRGQGDRNTIYF